What follows is one T cell receptor (beta chain) and its context. In the original processing: Scientists estimated how many nucleated cells there were by amplifying reference gene primers. Some clones are missing from TCRdb's copy, which holds only in-frame ones; the method was immunoSEQ multiplex PCR. That table gives V, J and clone size, and the DNA gave D and trimming. The sample yields approximately 77,000 clones, roughly 80% seen once. This record comes from a study of blood T cell repertoires in COVID-19. Overall study context: Material from acute and convalescent COVID-19 was sourced from the United States, Italy and Spain.

The material sequenced was peripheral blood. The TCR comes from a woman aged 60 to 75 with acute or convalescent COVID-19.

CDR3 nucleotide sequence: TGTGCCAGCAGTATCCGGACAGGGGGGGATTACGAGCAGTACTTC. This gives the protein CASSIRTGGDYEQYF. The chain uses TRBV27 and TRBJ2-7; TRBD1 aligns across 10 bases. With V trimmed by 5 bases and J by 4 bases, 8 bases remained unmatched. The CDR3 spans 15 residues. Germline lookup yields CDR1 MNHEY and CDR2 SMNVEV (reference sequence).